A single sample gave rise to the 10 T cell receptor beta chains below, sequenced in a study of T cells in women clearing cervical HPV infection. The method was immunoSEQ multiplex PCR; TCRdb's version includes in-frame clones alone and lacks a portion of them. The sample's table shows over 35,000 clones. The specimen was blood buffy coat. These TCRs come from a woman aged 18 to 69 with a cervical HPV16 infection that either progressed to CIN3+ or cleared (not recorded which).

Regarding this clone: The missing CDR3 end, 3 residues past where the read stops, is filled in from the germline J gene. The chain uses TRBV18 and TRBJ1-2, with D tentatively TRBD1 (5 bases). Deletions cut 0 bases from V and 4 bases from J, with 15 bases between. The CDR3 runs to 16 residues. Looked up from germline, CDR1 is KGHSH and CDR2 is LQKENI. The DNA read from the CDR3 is TGTGCCAGCTCACCACCGTTGCAGGGAGGTTCCTATGGC. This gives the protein CASSPPLQGGSYG. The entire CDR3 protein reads CASSPPLQGGSYGYTF. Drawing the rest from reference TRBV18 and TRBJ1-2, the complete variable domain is NAGVMQNPRHLVRRRGQEARLRCSPMKGHSHVYWYRQLPEEGLKFMVYLQKENIIDESGMPKERFSAEFPKEGPSILRIQQVVRGDSAAYFCASSPPLQGGSYGYTFGSGTRLTVV.

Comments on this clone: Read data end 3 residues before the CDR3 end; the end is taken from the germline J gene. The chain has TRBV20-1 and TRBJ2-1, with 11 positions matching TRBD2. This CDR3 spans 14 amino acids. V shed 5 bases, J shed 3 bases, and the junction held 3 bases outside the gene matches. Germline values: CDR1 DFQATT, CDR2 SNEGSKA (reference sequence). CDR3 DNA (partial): TGCAGTGCTTATACTAGCGGGAGCTACAATGAG. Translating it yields CSAYTSGSYNE. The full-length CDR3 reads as CSAYTSGSYNEQFF.

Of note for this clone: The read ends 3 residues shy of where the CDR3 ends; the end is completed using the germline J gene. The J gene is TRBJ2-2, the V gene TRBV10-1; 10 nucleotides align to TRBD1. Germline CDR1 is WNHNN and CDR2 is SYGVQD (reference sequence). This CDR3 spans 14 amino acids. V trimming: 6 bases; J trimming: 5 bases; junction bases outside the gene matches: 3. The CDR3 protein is CASRPGQGTGELFF. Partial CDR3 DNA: TGCGCCAGCAGACCGGGACAGGGGACCGGGGAG.

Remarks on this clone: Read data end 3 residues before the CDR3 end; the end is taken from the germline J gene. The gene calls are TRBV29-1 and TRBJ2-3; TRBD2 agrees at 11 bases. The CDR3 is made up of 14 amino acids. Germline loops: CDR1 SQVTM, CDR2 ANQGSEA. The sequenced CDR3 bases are TGCAGCGTTGATCCGGGACTAGCGGAAGAGACG. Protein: CSVDPGLAEET. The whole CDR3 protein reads CSVDPGLAEETQYF.

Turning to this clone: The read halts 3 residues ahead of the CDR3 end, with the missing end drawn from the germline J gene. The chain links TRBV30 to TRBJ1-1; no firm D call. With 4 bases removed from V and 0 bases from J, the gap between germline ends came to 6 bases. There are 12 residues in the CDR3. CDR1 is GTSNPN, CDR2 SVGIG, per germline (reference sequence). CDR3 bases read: TGTGCCTGGATGAGGGTGAACACTGAA. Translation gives CAWMRVNTE. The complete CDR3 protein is CAWMRVNTEAFF.

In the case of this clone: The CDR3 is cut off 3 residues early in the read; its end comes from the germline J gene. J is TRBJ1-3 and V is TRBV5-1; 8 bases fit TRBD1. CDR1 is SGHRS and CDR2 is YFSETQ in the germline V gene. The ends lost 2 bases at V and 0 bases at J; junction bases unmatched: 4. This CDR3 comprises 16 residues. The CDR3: CASSFAGGRSGNTIYF. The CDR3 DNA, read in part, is TGCGCCAGCAGCTTTGCAGGGGGCCGCTCTGGAAACACC.

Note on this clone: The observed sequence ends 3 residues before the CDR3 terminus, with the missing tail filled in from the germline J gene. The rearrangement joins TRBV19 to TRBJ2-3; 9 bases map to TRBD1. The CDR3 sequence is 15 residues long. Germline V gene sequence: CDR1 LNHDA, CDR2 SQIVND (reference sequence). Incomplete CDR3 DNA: TGTGCCAGTAGTACTCCTACAGGGGGCCGGGGGCCG. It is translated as CASSTPTGGRGP. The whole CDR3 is CASSTPTGGRGPQYF.

CDR3 bases read: TGTGCCTGGAGTCGACAGTCCTACGAG. Translating gives CAWSRQSYE. The full CDR3 protein is CAWSRQSYEQYF. The rearrangement uses TRBV30 and TRBJ2-7, with D perhaps TRBD1 (5 bases). The read halts 3 residues ahead of the CDR3 end, with the missing end drawn from the germline J gene. Trimming took 2 bases from V and 1 from J, leaving 6 bases between them. From germline, CDR1 is GTSNPN and CDR2 SVGIG (reference sequence). This CDR3 region has 12 residues.

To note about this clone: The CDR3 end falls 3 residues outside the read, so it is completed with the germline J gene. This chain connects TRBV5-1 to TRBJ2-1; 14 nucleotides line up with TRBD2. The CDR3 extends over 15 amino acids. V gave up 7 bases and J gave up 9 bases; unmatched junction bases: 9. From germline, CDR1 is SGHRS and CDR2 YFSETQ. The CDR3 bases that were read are TGCGCCAGCCATACTGGACTAGCGGGAGGAGCTGAG. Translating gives CASHTGLAGGAE. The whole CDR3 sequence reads CASHTGLAGGAEQFF.

The covered CDR3 bases are TGCGCCAGCAGTAATGGGATGGAAGCGGGGGGGCTGAAAGAGACC. Residues: CASSNGMEAGGLKET. The whole CDR3 is CASSNGMEAGGLKETQYF. This chain connects TRBV5-1 to TRBJ2-5; 10 bases are a match to TRBD2. The CDR3 goes on 3 residues after the read ends, and that part is filled in from the germline J gene. CDR1 is SGHRS and CDR2 is YFSETQ in the germline V gene. The CDR3 runs 18 residues. Trimming removed 5 bases from V and 3 bases from J; junction bases left unmatched: 16.